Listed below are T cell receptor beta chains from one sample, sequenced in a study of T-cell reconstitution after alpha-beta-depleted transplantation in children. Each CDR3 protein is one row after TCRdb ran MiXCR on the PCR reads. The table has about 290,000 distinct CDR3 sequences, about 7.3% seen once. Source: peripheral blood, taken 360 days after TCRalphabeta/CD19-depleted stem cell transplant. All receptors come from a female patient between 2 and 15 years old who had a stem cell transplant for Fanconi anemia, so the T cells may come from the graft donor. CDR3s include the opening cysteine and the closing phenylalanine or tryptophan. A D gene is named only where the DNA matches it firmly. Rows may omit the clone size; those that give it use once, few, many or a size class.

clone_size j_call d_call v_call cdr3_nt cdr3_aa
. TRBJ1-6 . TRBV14 TGTGCCAGCAGCCAAGGACAGTTCTATAATTCACCCCTCCACTTT CASSQGQFYNSPLHF
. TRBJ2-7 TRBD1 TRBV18 TGTGCCAGCTCAACTAAAACAGGGGTCGGTGGCTCCTACGAGCAGTACTTC CASSTKTGVGGSYEQYF
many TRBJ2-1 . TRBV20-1 TGCAGTGCTAGGGGGGTCTCGTACAATGAGCAGTTCTTC CSARGVSYNEQFF
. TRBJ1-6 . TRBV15 TGTGCCACCAGCAGCCCCCCGGGGGGATTACAGTCACCCCTCCACTTT CATSSPPGGLQSPLHF
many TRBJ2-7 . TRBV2 TGTGCCAGCCTAGGGGCTACCTACGAGCAGTACTTC CASLGATYEQYF
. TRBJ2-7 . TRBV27 TGTGCCAGCAGTTTGGCTGGGACGGACGAGCAGTACTTC CASSLAGTDEQYF
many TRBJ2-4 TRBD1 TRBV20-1 TGCAGTGCTAGAGATCCGCGACAGGGCGCCAAAAACATTCAGTACTTC CSARDPRQGAKNIQYF
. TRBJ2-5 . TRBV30 TGTGCCTGGAGTGTACGATCGGTCAGGGGCGAGACCCAGTACTTC CAWSVRSVRGETQYF
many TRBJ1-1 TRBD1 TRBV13 TGTGCCAGCAGCATCCCGGGACAGGGGGGCACTGAAGCTTTCTTT CASSIPGQGGTEAFF
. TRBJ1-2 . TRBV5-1 TGCGCCACCTCCGAGGGGCCCCGTTATGGCTACACCTTC CATSEGPRYGYTF
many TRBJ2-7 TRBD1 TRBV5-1 TGCGCCAGCAGCTTGGCCCCTGGGACAGCCAGCTACGAGCAGTACTTC CASSLAPGTASYEQYF
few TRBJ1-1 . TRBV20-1 TGCAGTGCTAGAGATTTGAACACTGAAGCTTTCTTT CSARDLNTEAFF
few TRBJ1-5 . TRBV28 TGTGCCAGCAAAAGGGACTTTACAGGAGGAATTAATCAGCCCCAGCATTTT CASKRDFTGGINQPQHF
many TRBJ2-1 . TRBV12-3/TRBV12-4 TGTGCCAGCAGTTCTGCGAGAGGGTACAATGAGCAGTTCTTC CASSSARGYNEQFF
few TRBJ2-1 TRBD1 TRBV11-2 TGTGCCAGCAGCGCTAGAAGGCCCCCGGGACAGGGAAGCAATGAGCAGTTCTTC CASSARRPPGQGSNEQFF
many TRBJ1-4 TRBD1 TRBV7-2 TGTGCCAGCAGCTTCTCAGGGGGAAATGAAAAACTGTTTTTT CASSFSGGNEKLFF
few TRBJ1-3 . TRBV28 TGTGCCAGCAGTTTGTTTGGACTGATCTCTGGAAACACCATATATTTT CASSLFGLISGNTIYF
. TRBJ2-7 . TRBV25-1 TGTGCCAGCAGTGAATACCCGGGACACCATAACGAGCAGTACTTC CASSEYPGHHNEQYF
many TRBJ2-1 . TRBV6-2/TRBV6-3 TGTGCCAGCAGTCCGACTCCCGAGCAGTTCTTC CASSPTPEQFF
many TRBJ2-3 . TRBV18 TGTGCCAGCTCCCACAGCACAGATACGCAGTATTTT CASSHSTDTQYF
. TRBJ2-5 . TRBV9 TGTGCCAGCAGCGGTCGGGACTTACAAGAGACCCAGTACTTC CASSGRDLQETQYF
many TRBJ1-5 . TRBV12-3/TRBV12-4 TGTGCCAGCAACTTGGGACCGAATCAGCCCCAGCATTTT CASNLGPNQPQHF
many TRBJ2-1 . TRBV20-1 TGCAGTGCTAGATGGTGGGGGAGGACCCCCAATGAGCAGTTCTTC CSARWWGRTPNEQFF
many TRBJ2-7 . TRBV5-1 TGCGCCAGCAGCTTGGTCCCCGGACAGCCCTACGAGCAGTACTTC CASSLVPGQPYEQYF
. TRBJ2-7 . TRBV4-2 TGTGCCAGCAGTCCAGGAGAGGGTAGCTCCTACGAGCAGTACTTC CASSPGEGSSYEQYF
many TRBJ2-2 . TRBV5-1 TGCGCCAGCAGCTGGGGACACGCGAACACCGGGGAGCTGTTTTTT CASSWGHANTGELFF
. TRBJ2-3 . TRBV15 TGTGCCACCAGCAGAGGGGCAGGGGCGTACACAGATACGCAGTATTTT CATSRGAGAYTDTQYF
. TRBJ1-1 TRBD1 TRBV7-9 TGTGCCAGCAGCCGCGGGACAGGGGGCTCCACTGAAGCTTTCTTT CASSRGTGGSTEAFF
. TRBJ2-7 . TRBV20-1 TGCAGTGCTAGAGATAACGGGCTTCCCTACGAGCAGTACTTC CSARDNGLPYEQYF
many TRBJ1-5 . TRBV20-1 TGCAGTGGTAGGGGATATAGCAATCAGCCCCAGCATTTT CSGRGYSNQPQHF
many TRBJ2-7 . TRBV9 TGTGCCAGCACTTCCGGGCCCTCGGCCTACGAGCAGTACTTC CASTSGPSAYEQYF
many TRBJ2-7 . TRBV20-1 TGCAGTGCTTGGATCGGCGTCGACGAGCAGTACTTC CSAWIGVDEQYF
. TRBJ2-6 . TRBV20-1 TGCAGTGCCAAATCAGCCAGCGCGCTCTCTGGGGCCAACGTCCTGACTTTC CSAKSASALSGANVLTF
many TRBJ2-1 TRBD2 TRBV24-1 TGTGCCACCAGTGATTTAGTAGCGGGGGGCTACAATGAGCAGTTCTTC CATSDLVAGGYNEQFF
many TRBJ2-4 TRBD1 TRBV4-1 TGCGCCAGCACCCCCAGGACAGGAGACAAAAACATTCAGTACTTC CASTPRTGDKNIQYF
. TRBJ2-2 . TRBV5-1 TGCGCCAGCAGCTTAGGCTCAGGAGGGGCCAGGGACACCGGGGAGCTGTTTTTT CASSLGSGGARDTGELFF
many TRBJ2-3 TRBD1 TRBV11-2 TGTGCCAGCAGCTTTTCCCAACAGGGACAGAGGCCCAGCACAGATACGCAGTATTTT CASSFSQQGQRPSTDTQYF
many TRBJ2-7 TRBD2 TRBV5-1 TGCGCCAGCAGCACCCTACCTAGCGGGGCCTACGAGCAGTACTTC CASSTLPSGAYEQYF
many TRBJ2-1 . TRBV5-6 TGTGCCAGCAGCCTGATGGATTCCTACAATGAGCAGTTCTTC CASSLMDSYNEQFF
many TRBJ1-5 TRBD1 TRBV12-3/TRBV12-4 TGTGCCAGCAGTTTTGGACAGGGGGTCGGCAATCAGCCCCAGCATTTT CASSFGQGVGNQPQHF
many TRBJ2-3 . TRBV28 TGTGCCAGCAGTGGTTGGGACTTGGGGTCAGATACGCAGTATTTT CASSGWDLGSDTQYF
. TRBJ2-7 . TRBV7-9 TGTGCCAGCAGCCCCCCCGCGGGGTCCCCCTACGAGCAGTACTTC CASSPPAGSPYEQYF
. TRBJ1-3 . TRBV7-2 TGTGCCAGCAGCTTAACAGGGCTCTCTGGAAACACCATATATTTT CASSLTGLSGNTIYF